The present T cell receptor beta chain was sequenced within a study of T cells in Graves' hyperthyroidism and ophthalmopathy. Study-level findings and limits: Most clonotypes that expanded in the thyroid above 0.001 also showed up in blood.

Germline V gene sequence: CDR1 MNHNS, CDR2 SASEGT. Trimming left V 7 bases short and J 4 bases short, with 13 bases between. There are 13 residues in the CDR3. Points on this clonotype: Antigen: not known. Since no conserved phenylalanine or tryptophan closes the CDR3, a read error is the likely cause.

RNA transcripts provided the source from which TCR beta CDR3 regions were amplified. The study used the HTBI primer set for a first-round RT-PCR of the TCR CDR3. TCRdb re-analysed the multiplex PCR reads in MiXCR, keeping a single row per CDR3 protein. The sample consists of some 600,000 distinct CDR3 sequences, around 46% of them appearing once. This receptor was identified in a woman between 18 and 30 years old with Graves' hyperthyroidism. Sequences were obtained from peripheral blood or thyroid tissue (not recorded which). V gene TRBV6-1 combines with J gene TRBJ1-1; D not resolved. In DNA form, the CDR3 reads TGTGCCAGCATCGACACGGGGAGCACTGAAGCTTTCCTT. Translating it yields CASIDTGSTEAFL.